This entry describes one T cell receptor (beta chain). The antigen is unknown. This sample is drawn from a study of cytomegalovirus exposure and HLA in healthy donors. Whole-study results and caveats: Investigators reported approximately 150 TCR beta chains as tied to cytomegalovirus.

Trimming removed 0 bases at V and 0 bases at J, with 14 bases between. Germline V lookup: CDR1 SGHTS, CDR2 YDEGEE. This CDR3 is built from 17 residues. With 60 Vbeta and 13 Jbeta primers, the PCR was carried out. Assay: immunoSEQ multiplex PCR; the TCRdb copy retains only in-frame clones and omits some. The sample yields about 190,000 clones, about 85% seen once. Sequencing was done on a sample of PBMCs. The chain uses TRBV5-8 and TRBJ2-3, with a weak D call TRBD2 (6 bases). This clonotype originated in a man aged 50 to 59 in good health and CMV-seronegative. The CDR3 nucleotides are TGTGCCAGCAGCTTGGGGACTAAAGCTTCTAGCACAGATACGCAGTATTTT. Translated, it gives CASSLGTKASSTDTQYF.